A selection of T cell receptor beta chains follows, all from one sample in a study of Graves' ophthalmopathy and Graves' hyperthyroidism. TCRdb re-derived calls from the multiplex PCR reads in MiXCR, one entry per CDR3 protein. The sample holds almost 400,000 distinct CDR3 sequences, around 17% seen once. Sequencing was performed on peripheral blood. The origin of the receptors is a woman under 30 with Graves' ophthalmopathy. CDR3s include the opening cysteine and the closing phenylalanine or tryptophan. The D gene is left open where the match is weak.

TRBV19,NA,TRBJ2-4,CASRGTGNLAKNIQYF
TRBV28,NA,TRBJ1-2,CAIGAGGDYGYTF
TRBV2,TRBD1,TRBJ2-5,CATTGQGAYGETQYF
TRBV4-3,TRBD1,TRBJ1-2,CASSPGVRGLGYTF
TRBV7-2,NA,TRBJ1-3,CASSSYPGNTIYF
TRBV30,NA,TRBJ2-7,CAWIQGGPYEQYF
TRBV7-2,TRBD1,TRBJ1-6,CASSLQGGPLHF
TRBV15,NA,TRBJ1-1,CATSRAKMNTEAFF
TRBV2,TRBD2,TRBJ2-5,CASCANTGGETQYF
TRBV6-2/TRBV6-3,NA,TRBJ1-5,CASSDARGQPQHF
TRBV6-6,TRBD1,TRBJ1-1,CASSYGGTGGQDTEAFF
TRBV19,TRBD2,TRBJ2-7,CATSGLGDEQYF
TRBV6-2/TRBV6-3,TRBD2,TRBJ2-7,CASSTRGTSGRPLSSYEQYF
TRBV7-2,NA,TRBJ2-7,CASSSAQIQGYEQYF
TRBV28,NA,TRBJ2-6,CASSLSWKGRARVLTF
TRBV6-2/TRBV6-3,NA,TRBJ1-1,CASSYSLGDEAFF
TRBV6-2/TRBV6-3,NA,TRBJ2-5,CASALGVGPQETQYF
TRBV6-5,NA,TRBJ2-7,CAGSYRGSSYEQYF
TRBV20-1,NA,TRBJ2-7,CSARDGYEQYF
TRBV19,NA,TRBJ1-6,CASRGDGDNSPLHF
TRBV28,NA,TRBJ2-7,CASSSYPGTAFRASYEQYF
TRBV7-9,NA,TRBJ2-6,CASSLRGSGANVLTF
TRBV28,NA,TRBJ2-5,CASRHQATETQYF
TRBV7-9,NA,TRBJ2-5,CASSLGWETQYF
TRBV6-5,NA,TRBJ2-2,CASSSGDRELFF
TRBV6-1,TRBD1,TRBJ2-5,CASSGQGYQETQYF
TRBV27,TRBD1,TRBJ2-7,CASSRHVPGQGYEQYF